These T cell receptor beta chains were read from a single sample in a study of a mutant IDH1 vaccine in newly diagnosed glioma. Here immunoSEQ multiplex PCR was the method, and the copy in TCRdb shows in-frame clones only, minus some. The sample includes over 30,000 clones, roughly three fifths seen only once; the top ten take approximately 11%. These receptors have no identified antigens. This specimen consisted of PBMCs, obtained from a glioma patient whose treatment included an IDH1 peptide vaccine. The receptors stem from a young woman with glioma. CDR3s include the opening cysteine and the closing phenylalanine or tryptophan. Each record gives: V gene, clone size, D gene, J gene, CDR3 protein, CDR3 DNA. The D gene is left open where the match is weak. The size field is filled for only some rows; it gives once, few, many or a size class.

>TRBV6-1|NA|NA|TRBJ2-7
CASSEMWEAGQTYEQYF
TGTGCCAGCAGTGAAATGTGGGAGGCAGGGCAAACCTACGAGCAGTACTTC
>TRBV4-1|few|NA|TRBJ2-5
CASSPTPGARGETQYF
TGCGCCAGCAGCCCAACTCCAGGGGCCCGAGGGGAGACCCAGTACTTC
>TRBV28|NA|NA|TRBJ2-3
CASSSGSGGTDTQYF
TGTGCCAGCAGCTCAGGGAGTGGTGGGACAGATACGCAGTATTTT
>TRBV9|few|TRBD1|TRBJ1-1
CASSEQGTGGTEAFF
TGTGCCAGCAGCGAACAGGGGACTGGGGGAACTGAAGCTTTCTTT
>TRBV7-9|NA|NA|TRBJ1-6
CASSLNHPILYNSPLHF
TGTGCCAGCAGCTTGAATCATCCTATACTGTATAATTCACCCCTCCACTTT
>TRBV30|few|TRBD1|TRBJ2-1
CAWSVSGDRAQNEQFF
TGTGCCTGGAGTGTTTCGGGGGACAGGGCCCAAAATGAGCAGTTCTTC
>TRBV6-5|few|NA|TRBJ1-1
CASRSGFGTEAFF
TGTGCCAGCAGGTCAGGGTTCGGCACTGAAGCTTTCTTT
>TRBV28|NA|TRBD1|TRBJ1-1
CASSRPGTGRTEAFF
TGTGCCAGCAGTCGTCCCGGGACAGGGCGGACTGAAGCTTTCTTT
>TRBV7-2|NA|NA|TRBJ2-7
CASSLVGQGTSYEQYF
TGTGCCAGCAGCTTAGTGGGGCAGGGAACCTCATACGAGCAGTACTTC
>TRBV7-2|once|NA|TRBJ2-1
CASSSNYYNEQFF
TGTGCCAGCAGCTCAAATTATTACAATGAGCAGTTCTTC
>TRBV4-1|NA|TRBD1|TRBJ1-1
CASSQGTGGGNTEAFF
TGCGCCAGCAGCCAGGGGACAGGGGGGGGGAACACTGAAGCTTTCTTT
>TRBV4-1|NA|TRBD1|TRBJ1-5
CASSHQQGANSNQPQHF
TGCGCCAGCAGCCACCAACAGGGGGCTAATAGCAATCAGCCCCAGCATTTT
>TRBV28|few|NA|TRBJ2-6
CASSPPGVGANVLTF
TGTGCCAGCAGTCCGCCCGGGGTCGGGGCCAACGTCCTGACTTTC
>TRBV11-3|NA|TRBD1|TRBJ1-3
CASSRDRIENTIYF
TGTGCCAGCAGCCGGGACAGGATTGAAAACACCATATATTTT
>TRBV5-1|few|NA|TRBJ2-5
CASSLVLAERETQYF
TGCGCCAGCAGCTTGGTATTGGCGGAGCGAGAGACCCAGTACTTC
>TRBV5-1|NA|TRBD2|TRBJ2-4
CASSLARAGGPSKNIQYF
TGCGCCAGCAGCTTGGCCAGGGCGGGAGGGCCGTCCAAAAACATTCAGTACTTC
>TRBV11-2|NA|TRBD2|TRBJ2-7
CASSLVGTSVSYEQYF
TGTGCCAGCAGCTTAGTGGGTACTAGCGTTTCCTACGAGCAGTACTTC
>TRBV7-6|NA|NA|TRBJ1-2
CASSLGARQPYGYTF
TGTGCCAGCAGCTTAGGAGCCCGTCAACCGTATGGCTACACCTTC
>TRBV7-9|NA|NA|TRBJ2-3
CASSTPSGAAIAGTQYF
TGTGCCAGCAGCACACCTTCGGGGGCGGCGATAGCGGGTACGCAGTATTTT
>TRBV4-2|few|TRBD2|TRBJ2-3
CASSQVGGGAPDTQYF
TGTGCCAGCAGCCAAGTTGGCGGGGGGGCCCCAGATACGCAGTATTTT
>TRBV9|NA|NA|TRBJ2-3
CASSVATGEQGRDTQYF
TGTGCCAGCAGCGTAGCTACGGGGGAGCAAGGAAGAGATACGCAGTATTTT
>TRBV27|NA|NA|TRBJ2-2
CASSPRTAGELFF
TGTGCCAGCAGTCCCCGAACAGCAGGGGAGCTGTTTTTT
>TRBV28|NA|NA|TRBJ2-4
CASRAREVGIQYF
TGTGCCAGCAGAGCACGGGAAGTAGGCATTCAGTACTTC
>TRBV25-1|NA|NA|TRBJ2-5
CEWLGGLETQYF
TGTGAATGGCTAGGAGGGCTTGAGACCCAGTACTTC
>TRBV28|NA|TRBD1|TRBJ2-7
CASLTGASRQYF
TGTGCCAGTCTTACAGGGGCTAGCCGGCAGTACTTC
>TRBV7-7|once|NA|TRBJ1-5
CASSLVGGNQPQHF
TGTGCTAGCAGCTTAGTGGGAGGCAATCAGCCCCAGCATTTT
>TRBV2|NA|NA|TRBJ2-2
CASRSPAGELFF
TGTGCCAGCAGAAGCCCCGCCGGGGAGCTGTTTTTT
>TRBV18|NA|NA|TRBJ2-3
CASSPIGADTQYF
TGTGCCAGCTCACCAATAGGGGCAGATACGCAGTATTTT
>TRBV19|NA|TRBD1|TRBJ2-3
CASRDRGGTDTQYF
TGTGCCAGTAGGGACAGGGGTGGAACAGATACGCAGTATTTT
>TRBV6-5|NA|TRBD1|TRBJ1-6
CASSYSGQADSPLHF
TGTGCCAGCAGTTACTCGGGACAGGCAGATTCACCCCTCCACTTT
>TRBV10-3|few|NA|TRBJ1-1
CAISELADSTEAFF
TGTGCCATCAGTGAGTTGGCGGACAGCACTGAAGCTTTCTTT
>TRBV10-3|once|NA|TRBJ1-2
CAISEGANYGYTF
TGTGCCATCAGTGAGGGGGCCAACTATGGCTACACCTTC
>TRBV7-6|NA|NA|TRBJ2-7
CASSLRAGGLLSYEQYF
TGTGCCAGCAGCTTACGAGCAGGGGGACTCCTCTCCTACGAGCAGTACTTC
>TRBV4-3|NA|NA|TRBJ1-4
CASSHGGRDEKLFF
TGCGCCAGCAGCCATGGGGGGAGGGATGAAAAACTGTTTTTT
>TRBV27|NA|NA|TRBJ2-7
CASSFLYEQYF
TGTGCCAGCAGTTTCCTCTACGAGCAGTACTTC
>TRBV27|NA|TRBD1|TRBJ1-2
CASSSTAGGRNGYTF
TGTGCCAGCAGTTCAACGGCAGGGGGGAGGAATGGCTACACCTTC
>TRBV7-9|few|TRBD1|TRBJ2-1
CASQGTETYNEQFF
TGTGCCAGCCAAGGGACAGAGACCTACAATGAGCAGTTCTTC